Described below is a single T cell receptor beta chain sequence and its context. The data were produced by immunoSEQ multiplex PCR, yet TCRdb's version contains in-frame clones alone and is incomplete. This sample has roughly 100,000 clones; roughly four fifths occur once, and the top ten carry 20% to 25%. The CDR3 is 17 amino acids. Trimming removed 3 bases at V and 0 bases at J, with 16 bases between. Looked up from germline, CDR1 is SGHTA and CDR2 is FQGNSA. The data were obtained in a study of blood T cell repertoires in COVID-19. V gene TRBV7-2 combines with J gene TRBJ2-3; tentative D call: TRBD1 (5 bases). The sample taken for sequencing was peripheral blood. The TCR comes from a man aged 70 or older with active or convalescent COVID-19. The CDR3: CASSLQGTVTSTDTQYF. CDR3 sequence (DNA): TGTGCCAGCAGCTTGCAGGGTACCGTGACTAGCACAGATACGCAGTATTTT. The whole variable domain, remainder taken from reference TRBV7-2 and TRBJ2-3, is GAGVSQSPSNKVTEKGKDVELRCDPISGHTALYWYRQSLGQGLEFLIYFQGNSAPDKSGLPSDRFSAERTGGSVSTLTIQRTQQEDSAVYLCASSLQGTVTSTDTQYFGPGTRLTVL.